Each of the 30 T cell receptor beta chains below was sequenced from the same sample in a study of blood T cell repertoires in COVID-19. The protocol was immunoSEQ multiplex PCR, while the TCRdb copy is restricted to in-frame clones and leaves out a portion. The sample holds approximately 140,000 clones, 70% to 90% seen once. Material for sequencing was peripheral blood. The receptor source for this set is a man aged 70-80 years with acute or convalescent COVID-19.

This rearrangement joins TRBV11-2 to TRBJ2-3; TRBD2 aligns across 9 bases. This CDR3 spans 17 amino acids. Germline CDR1 and CDR2: SGHAT and FQNNGV. Germline trimming cut 0 bases from V and 4 bases from J; bases unmatched to any gene: 8. The CDR3 nucleotides read TGTGCCAGCAGCTTAGATCAACCGGTAGCGGGAGCAGATACGCAGTATTTT. Translating it yields CASSLDQPVAGADTQYF. The full variable domain, rest sourced from reference TRBV11-2 and TRBJ2-3, is EAGVAQSPRYKIIEKRQSVAFWCNPISGHATLYWYQQILGQGPKLLIQFQNNGVVDDSQLPKDRFSAERLKGVDSTLKIQPAKLEDSAVYLCASSLDQPVAGADTQYFGPGTRLTVL.

The chain combines TRBV7-3 with TRBJ2-1; a weak D match, TRBD1 (5 bases). V was shortened by 0 bases and J by 7 bases, with 10 bases between the two germline ends. The CDR3 contains 14 residues. CDR1 and CDR2 (germline): SGHTA, FQGTGA. CDR3 nucleotide sequence: TGTGCCAGCAGCTTAACGCGTACAGGAAATGAGCAGTTCTTC. Protein product: CASSLTRTGNEQFF.

V is TRBV7-2 and J is TRBJ1-2; D may be TRBD1 (5 bases). This CDR3 is 12 amino acids long. From germline, CDR1 is SGHTA and CDR2 FQGNSA. V lost 5 bases and J lost 10, with 14 bases in between. The CDR3 DNA sequence: TGTGCCAGCAGCCTAACTCAGGGTCACTACACCTTC. It translates to CASSLTQGHYTF.

This chain connects TRBV4-1 to TRBJ2-2, with 8 bases matching TRBD2. Germline CDR1 reads MGHRA; CDR2 reads YSYEKL. The CDR3 length is 17 residues. The ends lost 2 bases at V and 1 base at J; junction bases unmatched: 6. The CDR3 loop reads CASSQHESGRNTGELFF. The CDR3 nucleotides read TGCGCCAGCAGCCAACACGAAAGCGGGAGGAACACCGGGGAGCTGTTTTTT.

This clone was recorded only once. The rearrangement links TRBV7-9 to TRBJ2-5; 9 bases are a match to TRBD2. V was clipped by 5 bases and J by 5 bases; unmatched bases: 9. Germline lookup yields CDR1 SEHNR and CDR2 FQNEAQ (reference sequence). This CDR3 is built from 15 residues. CDR3 amino acids: CASSRGRAAAETQYF. The CDR3 bases are TGTGCCAGCAGCCGCGGGAGGGCCGCGGCGGAGACCCAGTACTTC.

The rearrangement joins TRBV2 to TRBJ1-1; weak D call: TRBD1 (6 bases). The ends were cut back, 7 bases at V and 4 bases at J, with 16 bases in the middle. CDR1 SNHLY and CDR2 FYNNEI come from the germline V gene. The CDR3 covers 14 residues. The CDR3 DNA sequence: TGTGCCAGCAATAAGGCAACAGGGCTCACTGAAGCTTTCTTT. Amino acids: CASNKATGLTEAFF.

The V call is TRBV6-5, the J call TRBJ2-1; D not resolved. Germline loops: CDR1 MNHEY, CDR2 SVGAGI. Trimming stripped 11 bases from V and 10 bases from J, with 12 bases between. The CDR3 is made up of 10 amino acids. As DNA, the CDR3 is TGTGCCTCTAGGAGACTCGAGCAGTTCTTC. Translated: CASRRLEQFF.

This rearrangement joins TRBV3-1 (or the pseudogene TRBV3-2) to TRBJ2-1, with a weak D call TRBD2 (6 bases). V was shortened by 4 bases and J by 8 bases, with 21 bases between the two germline ends. Germline-derived CDR1 and CDR2 are LGHDT and YNNKEL (reference sequence). This CDR3 has 16 amino acids. The CDR3 coding sequence is TGTGCCAGCAGCCTCTGGGGGGACCCTACCGCGGATGAGCAGTTCTTC. Protein: CASSLWGDPTADEQFF.

The chain uses TRBV28 and TRBJ1-4, with D possibly matching TRBD1 (6 bases). There are 12 residues in the CDR3. The germline V gene has CDR1 MDHEN and CDR2 SYDVKM. Trimming cost V 6 bases and J 8 bases, with 10 bases left between them. CDR3 sequence reads: CASRSGEEKLFF. The CDR3 nucleotides are TGTGCCAGCAGGTCAGGGGAGGAAAAACTGTTTTTT. Filled out from reference TRBV28 and TRBJ1-4, the complete variable domain reads DVKVTQSSRYLVKRTGEKVFLECVQDMDHENMFWYRQDPGLGLRLIYFSYDVKMKEKGDIPEGYSVSREKKERFSLILESASTNQTSMYLCASRSGEEKLFFGSGTQLSVL.

The rearrangement links TRBV6-6 to TRBJ1-5; perhaps TRBD1 as D (5 bases). The germline V and J ends were trimmed by 2 bases and 7 bases, with 9 bases remaining between them. Germline V gene sequence: CDR1 MNHNY, CDR2 SVGAGI (reference sequence). This CDR3 region has 13 residues. The DNA for the CDR3 is TGTGCCAGCAGTTACGGGGGGAACCAGCCCCAGCATTTT. Translated, it gives CASSYGGNQPQHF.

The CDR3 is CASSLTVGSGYTF. The CDR3 DNA is TGTGCCAGCAGCCTTACAGTAGGAAGTGGCTACACCTTC. The V call is TRBV9, the J call TRBJ1-2, with D uncertain. Trimming removed 4 bases at V and 7 bases at J, with 14 bases between. The CDR3 consists of 13 residues. CDR1 and CDR2 from the germline V gene are SGDLS and YYNGEE. The variable domain in full, completed from reference TRBV9 and TRBJ1-2, reads DSGVTQTPKHLITATGQRVTLRCSPRSGDLSVYWYQQSLDQGLQFLIQYYNGEERAKGNILERFSAQQFPDLHSELNLSSLELGDSALYFCASSLTVGSGYTFGSGTRLTVV.

CDR3 amino acids: CSVGQERNTEAFF. The CDR3 DNA sequence: TGCAGCGTTGGACAGGAGAGGAACACTGAAGCTTTCTTT. The chain employs TRBV29-1 and TRBJ1-1; D might be TRBD1 (6 bases). This CDR3 contains 13 residues. V lost 4 bases and J lost 1, with 10 bases in between. The V gene's germline CDR1 is SQVTM and CDR2 ANQGSEA.

The chain is built from TRBV11-1 and TRBJ2-7, with 7 nucleotides matching TRBD1. Germline V gene data show CDR1 as SGHAT and CDR2 as FQDESV (reference sequence). V was pared by 2 bases and J by 4 bases, with 5 bases of the junction left unmatched. This CDR3 region has 14 residues. CDR3 sequence: CASSLHDRAYEQYF. In nucleotides, the CDR3 is TGTGCCAGCAGCTTACATGACAGGGCTTACGAGCAGTACTTC.

CDR3 loop: CASSQIAGADETQYF. CDR3 nucleotide sequence: TGTGCCAGCAGTCAGATAGCGGGAGCCGATGAGACCCAGTACTTC. The gene calls are TRBV6-2 or TRBV6-3 and TRBJ2-5, with 9 bases lining up with TRBD2. CDR1 and CDR2 (germline): MNHEY, SVGEGT. CDR3 length equals 15 residues. The J segment lost 5 bases and the V segment lost 5 bases, leaving 9 bases of the junction unmatched.

This clone has only one observation. The chain joins TRBV2 to TRBJ2-7; tentatively, D is TRBD2 (5 bases). The CDR3 extends over 15 amino acids. Germline values: CDR1 SNHLY, CDR2 FYNNEI. V was trimmed by 4 bases and J by 3 bases, leaving 16 bases between them. CDR3: CASSVEDSFYYEQYF. CDR3 bases: TGTGCCAGCAGTGTAGAGGACTCTTTTTACTACGAGCAGTACTTC.

This clone was seen ten or more times. This rearrangement joins TRBV28 to TRBJ1-2, with 7 bases identical to TRBD1. The CDR3 spans 12 residues. Per germline, CDR1 MDHEN and CDR2 SYDVKM. Trimming removed 5 bases from V and 8 bases from J; junction bases left unmatched: 5. The CDR3: CASSQGGLGYTF. For the CDR3, the DNA is TGTGCCAGCAGTCAGGGGGGACTCGGCTACACCTTC.

The rearrangement uses TRBV5-1 and TRBJ2-3; TRBD2 agrees at 11 bases. The V gene end was trimmed by 4 bases and the J gene end by 5 bases; junction bases not matched to a gene: 9. CDR3 length: 16 amino acids. The germline V gene has CDR1 SGHRS and CDR2 YFSETQ. The CDR3 coding sequence is TGCGCCAGCAGCCCCTTTACTAGCGGGAGTAGAGATACGCAGTATTTT. It is translated as CASSPFTSGSRDTQYF.

The J gene is TRBJ2-5, the V gene TRBV10-3, with D perhaps matching TRBD2 (6 bases). The CDR3 runs 16 residues. Trimming left V 4 bases short and J 5 bases short, with 20 bases between. Germline CDR1 reads ENHRY; CDR2 reads SYGVKD. The DNA for the CDR3 is TGTGCCATCAGTGGGGGAGGAAGCGCCGGGGTGGAGACCCAGTACTTC. This translates into CAISGGGSAGVETQYF.

The chain employs TRBV9 and TRBJ2-5, with 8 bases that match TRBD2. The CDR3 runs to 15 residues. J lost 5 bases, V lost 0 bases, and 6 bases had no gene match. Per germline, CDR1 SGDLS and CDR2 YYNGEE. In DNA form, the CDR3 reads TGTGCCAGCAGCGTAGACGGGAGGGATGGGGAGACCCAGTACTTC. It is translated as CASSVDGRDGETQYF.

The V call is TRBV5-1, the J call TRBJ2-3; D not certain. In germline, CDR1 is SGHRS, CDR2 YFSETQ. With 3 bases removed from V and 0 bases from J, the gap between germline ends came to 8 bases. The CDR3 contains 14 residues. CDR3: CASSSFSSTDTQYF. The CDR3 bases are TGCGCCAGCAGCTCGTTTTCTAGCACAGATACGCAGTATTTT.

The gene calls are TRBV10-3 and TRBJ2-5, with 11 bases lining up with TRBD2. V shed 4 bases, J shed 0 bases, and the junction held 4 bases outside the gene matches. The CDR3 is 16 residues long. CDR1 ENHRY and CDR2 SYGVKD come from the germline V gene. This CDR3 reads CAISGLAGGNQETQYF. DNA for the CDR3: TGTGCCATCAGTGGTTTAGCGGGAGGGAACCAAGAGACCCAGTACTTC.

This chain uses TRBV28 with TRBJ2-7, with no clear D. Trimming took 7 bases from V and 7 from J, leaving 17 bases between them. Per germline, CDR1 MDHEN and CDR2 SYDVKM. CDR3 size: 13 residues. CDR3 protein: CASINSHLSEQYF. CDR3 DNA sequence: TGTGCCAGCATAAATAGTCACCTATCGGAGCAGTACTTC.

The V call is TRBV27, the J call TRBJ2-7, with TRBD1 identical over 7 bases. V lost 3 bases and J lost 7; bases outside the gene matches: 6. This CDR3 is 13 amino acids long. Germline V gene sequence: CDR1 MNHEY, CDR2 SMNVEV (reference sequence). CDR3 nucleotides: TGTGCCAGCAGTTTGGGACAGCGTTTGGAGCAGTACTTC. This codes for CASSLGQRLEQYF.

The chain recombines TRBV6-2 or TRBV6-3 with TRBJ2-1; a possible D gene is TRBD2 (6 bases). Trimming removed 6 bases at V and 2 bases at J, with 11 bases between. The CDR3 is 14 amino acids. Germline CDR1 MNHEY, CDR2 SVGEGT. Written as DNA, the CDR3 is TGTGCCAGCAGCGAACTAGCAGCCTACAATGAGCAGTTCTTC. Protein product: CASSELAAYNEQFF.

The CDR3 spells CASIQGAMNTEAFF. The CDR3, as DNA: TGTGCCAGTATCCAGGGGGCCATGAACACTGAAGCTTTCTTT. V and J are TRBV19 and TRBJ1-1; 8 nucleotides match TRBD1. Germline V gives CDR1 LNHDA, CDR2 SQIVND (reference sequence). This CDR3 has 14 residues. With V trimmed by 7 bases and J by 0 bases, 4 bases remained unmatched. The whole variable domain, filled in from reference TRBV19 and TRBJ1-1, reads DGGITQSPKYLFRKEGQNVTLSCEQNLNHDAMYWYRQDPGQGLRLIYYSQIVNDFQKGDIAEGYSVSREKKESFPLTVTSAQKNPTAFYLCASIQGAMNTEAFFGQGTRLTVV.

The rearrangement links TRBV6-1 to TRBJ2-1; 8 bases line up with TRBD2. Germline loops: CDR1 MNHNS, CDR2 SASEGT. This CDR3 has 15 residues. The V and J ends lost 3 bases and 7 bases, in that order; junction bases with no gene match: 8. The CDR3: CASSDFRTSWNEQFF. The DNA of the CDR3 is TGTGCCAGCAGTGATTTCCGGACTAGCTGGAATGAGCAGTTCTTC.

The chain is built from TRBV7-9 and TRBJ1-4; TRBD1 agrees at 8 bases. The V segment lost 4 bases and the J segment 6 bases; nucleotides outside the gene matches: 7. Looked up from germline, CDR1 is SEHNR and CDR2 is FQNEAQ (reference sequence). CDR3 length equals 15 residues. CDR3 loop: CASSSKTGVDEKLFF. CDR3 DNA sequence: TGTGCCAGCAGCTCCAAGACAGGGGTAGATGAAAAACTGTTTTTT.

The V gene is TRBV6-5, the J gene TRBJ1-2; 8 bases fit TRBD1. Germline V lookup: CDR1 MNHEY, CDR2 SVGAGI. V was clipped by 5 bases and J by 6 bases; unmatched bases: 8. The CDR3 totals 14 residues. CDR3 coding DNA: TGTGCCAGCAGTATAAACCTGGACAGGGATGGCTACACCTTC. This encodes CASSINLDRDGYTF.

The rearrangement joins TRBV24-1 to TRBJ2-1; 10 nucleotides line up with TRBD1. Germline loops: CDR1 KGHDR, CDR2 SFDVKD. The V segment lost 4 bases and the J segment 14 bases; nucleotides outside the gene matches: 10. The CDR3 has 14 amino acids. The CDR3: CATSEARDRGREFF. Written as DNA, the CDR3 is TGTGCCACCAGTGAGGCCCGGGACAGGGGTCGGGAGTTCTTC.

V is TRBV28 and J is TRBJ1-5, with D possibly being TRBD1 (5 bases). Germline CDR1 MDHEN, CDR2 SYDVKM. This CDR3 spans 14 amino acids. The germline V and J ends were trimmed by 6 bases and 7 bases, with 16 bases remaining between them. The CDR3 loop is CASSPYQGPQPQHF. CDR3 nucleotide sequence: TGTGCCAGCAGCCCTTATCAGGGTCCCCAGCCCCAGCATTTT.